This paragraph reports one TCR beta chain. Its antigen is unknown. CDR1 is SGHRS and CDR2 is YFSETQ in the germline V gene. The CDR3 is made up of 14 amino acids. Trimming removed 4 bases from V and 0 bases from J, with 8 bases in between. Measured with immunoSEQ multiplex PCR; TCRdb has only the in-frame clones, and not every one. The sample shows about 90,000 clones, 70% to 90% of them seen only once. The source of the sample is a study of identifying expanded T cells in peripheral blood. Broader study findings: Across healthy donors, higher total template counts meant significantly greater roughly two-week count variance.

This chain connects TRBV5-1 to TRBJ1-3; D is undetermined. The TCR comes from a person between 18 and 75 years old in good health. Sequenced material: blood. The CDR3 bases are TGCGCCAGCAGCCAACAGAGCTCTGGAAACACCATATATTTT. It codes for CASSQQSSGNTIYF.